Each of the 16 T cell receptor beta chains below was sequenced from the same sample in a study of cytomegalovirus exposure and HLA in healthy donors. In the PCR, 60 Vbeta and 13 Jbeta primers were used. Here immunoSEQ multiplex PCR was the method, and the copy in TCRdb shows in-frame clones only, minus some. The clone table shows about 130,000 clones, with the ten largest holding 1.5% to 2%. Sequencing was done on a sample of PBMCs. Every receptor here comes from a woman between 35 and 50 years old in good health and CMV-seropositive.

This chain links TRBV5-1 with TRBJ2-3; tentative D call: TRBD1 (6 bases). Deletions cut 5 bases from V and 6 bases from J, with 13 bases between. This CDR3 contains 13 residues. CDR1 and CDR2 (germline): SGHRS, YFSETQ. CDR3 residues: CASRERDTDTQYF. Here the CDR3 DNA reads TGCGCCAGCAGGGAACGGGACACCGATACGCAGTATTTT.

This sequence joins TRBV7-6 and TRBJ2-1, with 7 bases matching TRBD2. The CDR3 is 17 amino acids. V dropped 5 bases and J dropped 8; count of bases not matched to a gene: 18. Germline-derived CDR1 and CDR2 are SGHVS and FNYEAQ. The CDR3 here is CASSRWTRDASIDEQFF. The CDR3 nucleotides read TGTGCCAGCAGCCGCTGGACTAGGGATGCGTCGATCGATGAGCAGTTCTTC.

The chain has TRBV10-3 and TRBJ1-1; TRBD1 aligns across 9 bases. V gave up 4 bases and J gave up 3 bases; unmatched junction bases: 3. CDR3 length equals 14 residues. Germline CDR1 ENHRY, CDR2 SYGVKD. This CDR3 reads CAISGGQGDTEAFF. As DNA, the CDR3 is TGTGCCATCAGTGGGGGACAGGGTGACACTGAAGCTTTCTTT.

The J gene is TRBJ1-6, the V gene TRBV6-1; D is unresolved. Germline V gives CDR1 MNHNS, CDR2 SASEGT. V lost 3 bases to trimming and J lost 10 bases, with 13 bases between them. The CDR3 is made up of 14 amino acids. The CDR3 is CASSDGPGSSPLHF. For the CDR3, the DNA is TGTGCCAGCAGTGACGGACCGGGGAGCTCACCCCTCCACTTT.

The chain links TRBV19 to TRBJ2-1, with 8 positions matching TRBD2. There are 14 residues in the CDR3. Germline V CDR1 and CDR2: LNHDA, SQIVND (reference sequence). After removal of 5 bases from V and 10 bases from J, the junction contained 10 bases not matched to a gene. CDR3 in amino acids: CASSPRTSLLEQFF. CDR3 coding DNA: TGTGCCAGTAGTCCCCGGACTAGCCTTCTCGAGCAGTTCTTC.

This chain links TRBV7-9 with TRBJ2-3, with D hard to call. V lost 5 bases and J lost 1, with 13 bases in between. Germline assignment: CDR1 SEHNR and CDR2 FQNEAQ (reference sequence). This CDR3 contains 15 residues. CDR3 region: CASSPTLGGTDTQYF. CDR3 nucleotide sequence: TGTGCCAGCAGCCCCACCTTAGGAGGCACAGATACGCAGTATTTT.

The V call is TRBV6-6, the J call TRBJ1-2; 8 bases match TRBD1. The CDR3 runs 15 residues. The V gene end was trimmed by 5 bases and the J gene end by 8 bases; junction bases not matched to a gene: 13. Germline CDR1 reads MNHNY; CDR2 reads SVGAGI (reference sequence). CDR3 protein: CASSPRPQGEGGYTF. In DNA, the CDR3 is TGTGCCAGCAGTCCACGACCACAGGGGGAGGGAGGCTACACCTTC.

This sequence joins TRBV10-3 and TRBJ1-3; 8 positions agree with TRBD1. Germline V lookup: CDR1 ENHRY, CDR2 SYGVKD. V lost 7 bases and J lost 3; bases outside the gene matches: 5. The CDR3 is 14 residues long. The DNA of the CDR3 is TGTGCCATCAACGGACAGGGTGGTGGAAACACCATATATTTT. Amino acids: CAINGQGGGNTIYF.

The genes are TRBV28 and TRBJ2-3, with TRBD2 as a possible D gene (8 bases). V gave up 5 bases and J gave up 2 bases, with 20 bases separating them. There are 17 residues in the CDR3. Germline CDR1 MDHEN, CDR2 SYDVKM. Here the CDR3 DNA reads TGTGCCAGCAGTCCAGGGGGGGCTAGCGGGCCCACAGATACGCAGTATTTT. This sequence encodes CASSPGGASGPTDTQYF.

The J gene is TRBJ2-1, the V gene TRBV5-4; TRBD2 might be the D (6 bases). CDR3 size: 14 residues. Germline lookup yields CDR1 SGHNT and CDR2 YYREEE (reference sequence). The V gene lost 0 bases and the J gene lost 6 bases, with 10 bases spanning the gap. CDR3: CASSLEGLLNEQFF. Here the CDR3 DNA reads TGTGCCAGCAGCTTGGAGGGACTCCTCAATGAGCAGTTCTTC. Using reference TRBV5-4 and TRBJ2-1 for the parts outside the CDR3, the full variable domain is ETGVTQSPTHLIKTRGQQVTLRCSSQSGHNTVSWYQQALGQGPQFIFQYYREEENGRGNFPPRFSGLQFPNYSSELNVNALELDDSALYLCASSLEGLLNEQFFGPGTRLTVL.

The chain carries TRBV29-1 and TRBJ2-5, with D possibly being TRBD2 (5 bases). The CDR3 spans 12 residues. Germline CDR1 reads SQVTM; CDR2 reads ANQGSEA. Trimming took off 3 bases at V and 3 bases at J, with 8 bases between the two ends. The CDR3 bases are TGCAGCGTTGAGTACGGGGAAGAGACCCAGTACTTC. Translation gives CSVEYGEETQYF.

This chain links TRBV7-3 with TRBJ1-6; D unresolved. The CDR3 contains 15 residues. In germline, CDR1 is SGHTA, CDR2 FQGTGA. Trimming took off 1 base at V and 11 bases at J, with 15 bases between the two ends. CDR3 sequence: CASSLNGRSWAPLHF. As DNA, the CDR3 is TGTGCCAGCAGCTTAAACGGCAGGTCGTGGGCACCCCTCCACTTT.

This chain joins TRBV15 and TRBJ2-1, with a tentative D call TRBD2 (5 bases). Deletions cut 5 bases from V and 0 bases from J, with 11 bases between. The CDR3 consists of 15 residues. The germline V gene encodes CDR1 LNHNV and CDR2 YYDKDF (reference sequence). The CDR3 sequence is CATSERGFSYNEQFF. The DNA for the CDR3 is TGTGCCACCAGCGAACGGGGTTTCTCCTACAATGAGCAGTTCTTC.

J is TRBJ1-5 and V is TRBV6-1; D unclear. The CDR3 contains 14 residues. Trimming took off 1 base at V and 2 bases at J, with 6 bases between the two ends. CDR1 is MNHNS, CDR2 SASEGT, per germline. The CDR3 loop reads CASSEDGGNQPQHF. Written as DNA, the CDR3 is TGTGCCAGCAGTGAAGACGGGGGCAATCAGCCCCAGCATTTT.

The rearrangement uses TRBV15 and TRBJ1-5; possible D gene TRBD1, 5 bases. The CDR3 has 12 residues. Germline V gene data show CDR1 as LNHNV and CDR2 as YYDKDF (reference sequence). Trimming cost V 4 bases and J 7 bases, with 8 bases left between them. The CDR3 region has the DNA TGTGCCACCAGCAAAGGGGTCCAGCCCCAGCATTTT. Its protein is CATSKGVQPQHF.

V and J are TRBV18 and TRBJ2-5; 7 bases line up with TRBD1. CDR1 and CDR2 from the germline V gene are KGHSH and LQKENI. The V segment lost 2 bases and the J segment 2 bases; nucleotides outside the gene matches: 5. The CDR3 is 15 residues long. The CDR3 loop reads CASSPFRQGQETQYF. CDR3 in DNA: TGTGCCAGCTCACCATTCAGACAGGGACAAGAGACCCAGTACTTC.